The 3 T cell receptor beta chains below were found in one sample sequenced in a study of CD8+ T cells in alopecia areata (dated by TCRdb to about 2018). The time point label here, explained by the study, means: baseline before oral tofacitinib. Library method: the immunoSEQ multiplex PCR assay. To provide template for TCR sequencing, every sample had RNA extracted and reverse transcribed into cDNA. Drawn from immuneACCESS, this table holds only the in-frame rearrangements with V and J called that TCRdb kept. Clones are partly lost; checked studies trace under half to an unresolved V gene and leave the rest unexplained. This sample is represented by roughly 140,000 clones; approximately 50% of them were singletons. Around 1% of the sample comes from the top ten. The sequencing here drew on CD4+ T cells sorted from blood, taken at week 0. The receptors here all came from a human donor with alopecia areata.

This clone was found a few times. The rearrangement joins TRBV6-1 to TRBJ1-1, with D possibly being TRBD1 (6 bases). Germline-derived CDR1 and CDR2 are MNHNS and SASEGT. The CDR3 spans 12 residues. V lost 5 bases to trimming and J lost 5 bases, with 9 bases between them. CDR3 in amino acids: CASSRGQTEAFF. CDR3 in DNA: TGTGCCAGCAGTCGGGGGCAGACTGAAGCTTTCTTT.

The rearrangement uses TRBV14 and TRBJ2-3; D might be TRBD1 (6 bases). Trimming left V 4 bases short and J 1 base short, with 9 bases between. CDR3 size: 14 residues. CDR1 is SGHDN, CDR2 FVKESK, per germline. CDR3 sequence: CASSLRTGTDTQYF. In DNA, the CDR3 is TGTGCCAGCAGCCTTCGGACAGGCACAGATACGCAGTATTTT.

The chain uses TRBV29-1 and TRBJ2-1; the D is unclear. V was shortened by 0 bases and J by 6 bases, with 12 bases between the two germline ends. Germline V gene sequence: CDR1 SQVTM, CDR2 ANQGSEA. The CDR3 is 14 residues long. The CDR3 DNA sequence: TGCAGCGTTGAAGACAGATCCTCTGGCAATGAGCAGTTCTTC. It is translated as CSVEDRSSGNEQFF.